The entry below describes one TCR beta chain. Its antigen is unidentified. Clones were read by immunoSEQ multiplex PCR, and TCRdb kept only the in-frame ones, dropping some. Of tens of thousands of clones in the sample, 86% were seen once. This sample was included in a study of T cells in localized non-small cell lung cancer. Findings of the study overall: Adjacent uninvolved lung tissue had the highest T cell clonality, exceeding tumor. Elevated blood T cell density was associated with longer overall survival. In adjacent lung appeared a median around 56 of the top 100 tumor clones.

Trimming took off 6 bases at V and 6 bases at J, with 15 bases between the two ends. The CDR3 runs 13 residues. Germline V gives CDR1 MDHEN, CDR2 SYDVKM. The source is a male donor aged 60 or older with stage III squamous cell lung carcinoma. Source: peripheral blood, taken before any cancer treatment. This sequence joins TRBV28 and TRBJ2-7; D is undetermined. CDR3 region: CASSSLSPREQYF. CDR3 coding DNA: TGTGCCAGCAGCAGCCTATCACCTCGCGAGCAGTACTTC.